This entry describes one T cell receptor (beta chain). This CDR3 contains 16 residues. Trimming took 0 bases from V and 8 from J, leaving 17 bases between them. CDR1 is SGHVS and CDR2 is FNYEAQ in the germline V gene. The sample belongs to a study of CD8 T cells in Susac syndrome. From blood CD8+ and CD4+ T cells, TCR beta sequences were generated. With random hexamers, reverse transcription was performed on about 0.5 to 1 ug of RNA. The TCR beta CDR3 was amplified by immunoSEQ multiplex PCR across 54 Vbeta, 13 Jbeta. MiXCR was run by TCRdb on the immunoSEQ multiplex PCR reads, yielding one entry per CDR3 protein. Of almost 450,000 distinct CDR3 sequences in the sample, around 83% are singletons; the top ten hold approximately 0.11%.

Material for sequencing was CD8+ T cells from PBMCs. The V call is TRBV7-6, the J call TRBJ2-1; D possibly corresponds to TRBD1 (6 bases). The TCR originated in a human donor with multiple sclerosis. CDR3 protein: CASSLAGHFTGDEQFF. In DNA, the CDR3 is TGTGCCAGCAGCTTAGCGGGACATTTTACCGGGGATGAGCAGTTCTTC.